This passage covers 18 T cell receptor beta chains from one sample sequenced in a study of T cell responses to AZD1222 COVID-19 vaccine (dated by TCRdb to about 2021). The library came from the immunoSEQ multiplex PCR assay. Sourced from immuneACCESS, this table was stored by TCRdb with only in-frame sequences that have V and J called. A share of the clones is absent; for the studies checked, an unresolved V gene accounts for under half, and the remainder has no known explanation. The sample has 95,000 to 150,000 clones on record, around nine tenths of them singletons. Clones ranked in the top ten supply 7.2% of the sample. Read against the paper, the sample's time point label means: baseline before first vaccination. The starting material was peripheral blood, obtained on day 0 of AZD1222 vaccination. These receptors all stem from an adult in good health.

The rearrangement uses TRBV9 and TRBJ1-5; 9 bases map to TRBD1. CDR3 length: 14 residues. Germline-derived CDR1 and CDR2 are SGDLS and YYNGEE. V trimming: 4 bases; J trimming: 8 bases; junction bases outside the gene matches: 7. The CDR3, as DNA: TGTGCCAGCAGCCTGGGGACAGGGAGCAAGCCCCAGCATTTT. Protein: CASSLGTGSKPQHF.

This clone was counted once. The chain recombines TRBV11-1 with TRBJ2-1, with TRBD1 as a possible D gene (6 bases). The CDR3 runs to 13 residues. V lost 3 bases, J lost 14 bases, and 17 bases lay in between. Germline assignment: CDR1 SGHAT and CDR2 FQDESV (reference sequence). CDR3 residues: CASSFTGLGAKFF. In nucleotides, the CDR3 is TGTGCCAGCAGCTTCACAGGGTTGGGGGCTAAGTTCTTC.

The CDR3 DNA follows: TGTGCCAGCAGCTTAGTAGCGGGGTGGTCCCCAGATACGCAGTATTTT. This gives the protein CASSLVAGWSPDTQYF. The V gene is TRBV7-2, the J gene TRBJ2-3, with 8 bases matching TRBD2. Per germline, CDR1 SGHTA and CDR2 FQGNSA. The CDR3 sequence is 16 residues long. Trimming took 1 base from V and 4 from J; bases not matched to a gene: 7.

This rearrangement joins TRBV5-1 to TRBJ1-4; D ambiguous. Trimming took off 0 bases at V and 3 bases at J, with 9 bases between the two ends. Germline values: CDR1 SGHRS, CDR2 YFSETQ. This CDR3 is 15 amino acids long. The CDR3 sequence: CASSLGNGANEKLFF. In DNA, the CDR3 is TGCGCCAGCAGCTTGGGTAACGGGGCTAATGAAAAACTGTTTTTT.

The chain joins TRBV5-1 to TRBJ2-1; TRBD1 might be the D (7 bases). The V and J ends lost 0 bases and 5 bases respectively, with 15 bases between them. CDR1 and CDR2 from the germline V gene are SGHRS and YFSETQ. The CDR3 is 16 amino acids. CDR3: CASSLAGGTENNEQFF. In DNA, the CDR3 is TGCGCCAGCAGCTTGGCCGGAGGGACAGAAAACAATGAGCAGTTCTTC.

The CDR3 bases are TGTGCCACCGCCCCGGGACTCCCCTACGAGCAGTACTTC. Translating gives CATAPGLPYEQYF. This chain links TRBV28 with TRBJ2-7, with D possibly TRBD2 on 6 matching bases. Trimming cost V 10 bases and J 2 bases, with 15 bases left between them. The germline V gene encodes CDR1 MDHEN and CDR2 SYDVKM. CDR3 length: 13 amino acids.

This chain connects TRBV2 to TRBJ1-1; D is unclear. CDR1 SNHLY and CDR2 FYNNEI come from the germline V gene. V was clipped by 6 bases and J by 0 bases, with 11 bases between them. The CDR3 spans 14 residues. The CDR3 loop reads CASSPGVVNTEAFF. DNA for the CDR3: TGTGCCAGCAGCCCCGGGGTGGTGAACACTGAAGCTTTCTTT.

The chain recombines TRBV12-3 or TRBV12-4 with TRBJ2-5; D uncertain. The CDR3 covers 11 residues. V was pared by 5 bases and J by 4 bases, with 5 bases between. CDR3 sequence: CASSPGETQYF. The CDR3 nucleotides are TGTGCCAGCAGTCCGGGAGAGACCCAGTACTTC.

The rearrangement uses TRBV24-1 and TRBJ2-5, with 7 positions matching TRBD1. Per the germline V gene, CDR1 is KGHDR and CDR2 is SFDVKD. The CDR3 is made up of 15 amino acids. Trimming removed 4 bases from V and 3 bases from J; junction bases left unmatched: 7. The CDR3 loop reads CATSESTGWEETQYF. Here the CDR3 DNA reads TGTGCCACCAGTGAATCGACAGGGTGGGAAGAGACCCAGTACTTC.

The J gene is TRBJ2-2, the V gene TRBV6-5; D is uncertain. Per the germline V gene, CDR1 is MNHEY and CDR2 is SVGAGI. The CDR3 spans 12 residues. The V gene lost 8 bases and the J gene lost 6 bases, with 10 bases spanning the gap. DNA for the CDR3: TGTGCCAGCGCGGCGGACGCCGGGGAGCTGTTTTTT. Its translation: CASAADAGELFF.

The chain uses TRBV7-2 and TRBJ1-6, with unresolved D. This CDR3 region has 12 residues. Germline V gene data show CDR1 as SGHTA and CDR2 as FQGNSA. Between the trimmed V and J ends, which lost 5 bases and 5 bases, there was a span of 4 bases. CDR3 protein: CASSLNNSPLHF. In DNA form, the CDR3 reads TGTGCCAGCAGCCTAAATAATTCACCCCTCCACTTT.

This rearrangement joins TRBV5-4 to TRBJ2-7, with TRBD1 matching 9 bases. Germline CDR1 reads SGHNT; CDR2 reads YYREEE (reference sequence). J gave up 6 bases and V 0 bases, and 10 bases lay outside the gene matches. The CDR3 sequence is 16 residues long. The DNA for the CDR3 is TGTGCCAGCAGCTTGGGGGGGGGACAGGGCGGACGCGAGCAGTACTTC. This sequence encodes CASSLGGGQGGREQYF.

This clone was seen only once. J is TRBJ2-2 and V is TRBV5-5; D ambiguous. Germline loops: CDR1 SGHKS, CDR2 YYEKEE (reference sequence). The CDR3 has 16 residues. V was shortened by 3 bases and J by 1 base, with 13 bases between the two germline ends. The DNA of the CDR3 is TGTGCCAGCAGCTCCCGTAGGGCCCAGAACACCGGGGAGCTGTTTTTT. Protein: CASSSRRAQNTGELFF.

The chain links TRBV6-5 to TRBJ1-2, with D unresolved. V was pared by 8 bases and J by 1 base, with 17 bases between. CDR1 and CDR2 (germline): MNHEY, SVGAGI. The CDR3 contains 15 residues. Here the CDR3 reads CASRKRVGDNYGYTF. CDR3 in DNA: TGTGCCAGCCGGAAGAGGGTTGGGGATAACTATGGCTACACCTTC.

For the CDR3, the DNA is TGCGCCAGCAGCTTGATCGGGGCAACTAATGAAAAACTGTTTTTT. Encoded protein: CASSLIGATNEKLFF. This chain connects TRBV5-1 to TRBJ1-4; D is unclear. This CDR3 has 15 residues. Between the trimmed V and J ends, which lost 1 base and 0 bases, there was a span of 7 bases. CDR1 and CDR2 from the germline V gene are SGHRS and YFSETQ.

This rearrangement joins TRBV11-2 to TRBJ1-6; 8 bases line up with TRBD1. This CDR3 is built from 14 residues. Germline V gene sequence: CDR1 SGHAT, CDR2 FQNNGV. V shed 5 bases and J 9 bases; nucleotides not matched to a gene: 6. The CDR3, as DNA: TGTGCCAGCAGCGCCACTGACAGGGGTTCACCCCTCCACTTT. Its protein is CASSATDRGSPLHF.

This chain links TRBV9 with TRBJ1-2, with D maybe TRBD1 (5 bases). The CDR3 extends over 13 amino acids. V shed 1 base and J shed 7 bases, with 11 bases lying between them. Germline CDR1 SGDLS, CDR2 YYNGEE. The CDR3 nucleotides read TGTGCCAGCAGCGTATCAGGGAAGGGTGGCTACACCTTC. As protein: CASSVSGKGGYTF.

The chain recombines TRBV27 with TRBJ2-1; TRBD2 agrees at 8 bases. The CDR3 covers 15 residues. V shed 6 bases, J shed 6 bases, and the junction held 10 bases outside the gene matches. CDR1 and CDR2 (germline): MNHEY, SMNVEV (reference sequence). Here the CDR3 DNA reads TGTGCCAGCAGCCTTACAGCGGGAGATCGCAATGAGCAGTTCTTC. Its translation: CASSLTAGDRNEQFF.